This TCR beta chain stems from a study of shared clonotypes between healthy human individuals. This table comes from immunoSEQ multiplex PCR, and its TCRdb copy is limited to in-frame clones, with some not included. The table includes 950,000 to 1,100,000 clones, 75% to 85% detected once. Comments on this clone: The same CDR3 also results from other DNA sequences found in this sample.

The CDR3 runs to 15 residues. V shed 0 bases and J shed 1 base, with 8 bases lying between them. Looked up from germline, CDR1 is SGHRS and CDR2 is YFSETQ. Sequencing was done on a sample of memory CD4+ T cells from PBMCs. As for subset: CD45RA-negative fraction. This chain uses TRBV5-1 with TRBJ2-1; D tentatively fits TRBD1 or TRBD2 (5 bases each). The TCR originated in a man between 18 and 29 years old in good health. Some clones in this sample may be carry-over from other donors' samples. The CDR3 bases are TGCGCCAGCAGCTTGGTTGGGGGTTCCTACAATGAGCAGTTCTTC. It encodes CASSLVGGSYNEQFF.